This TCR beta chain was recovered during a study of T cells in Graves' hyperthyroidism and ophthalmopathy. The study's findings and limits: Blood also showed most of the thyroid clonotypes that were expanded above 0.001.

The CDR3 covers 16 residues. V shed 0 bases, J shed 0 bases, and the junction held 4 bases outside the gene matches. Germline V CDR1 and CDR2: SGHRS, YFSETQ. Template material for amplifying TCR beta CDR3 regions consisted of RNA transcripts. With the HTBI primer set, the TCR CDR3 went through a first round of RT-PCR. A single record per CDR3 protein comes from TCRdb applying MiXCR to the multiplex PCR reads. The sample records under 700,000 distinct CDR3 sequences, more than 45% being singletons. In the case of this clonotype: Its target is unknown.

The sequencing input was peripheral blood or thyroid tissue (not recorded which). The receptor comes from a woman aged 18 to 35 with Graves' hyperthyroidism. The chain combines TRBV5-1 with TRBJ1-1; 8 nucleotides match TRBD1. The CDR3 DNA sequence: TGCGCCAGCAGCTTGGACAGGGGGGTCATGAACACTGAAGCTTTCTTT. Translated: CASSLDRGVMNTEAFF. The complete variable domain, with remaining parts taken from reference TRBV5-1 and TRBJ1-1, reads KAGVTQTPRYLIKTRGQQVTLSCSPISGHRSVSWYQQTPGQGLQFLFEYFSETQRNKGNFPGRFSGRQFSNSRSEMNVSTLELGDSALYLCASSLDRGVMNTEAFFGQGTRLTVV.